These 25 T cell receptor beta chains were sequenced from one sample in a study of identical twins. TCRdb reprocessed the 5' RACE reads with MiXCR, giving one entry per CDR3 protein. This table has more than 650,000 distinct CDR3 sequences, approximately 6.1% appearing once. Input material: naive T cells sorted from blood. These receptors all stem from a man between 18 and 29 years old in good health.

In its sample, this clonotype was seen many times. The chain employs TRBV12-3 or TRBV12-4 and TRBJ2-1; 9 nucleotides line up with TRBD2. V trimming: 0 bases; J trimming: 2 bases; junction bases outside the gene matches: 2. The CDR3 spans 16 residues. The CDR3 DNA is TGTGCCAGCAGTTTAGCTCTAGCGGGACCCTACAATGAGCAGTTCTTC. Translation: CASSLALAGPYNEQFF.

This clonotype was observed at least ten times. The chain uses TRBV5-5 and TRBJ2-7; D not certain. Looked up from germline, CDR1 is SGHKS and CDR2 is YYEKEE (reference sequence). The ends were cut back, 4 bases at V and 2 bases at J, with 13 bases in the middle. CDR3 length: 14 amino acids. The CDR3 loop is CASSPGFRPYEQYF. CDR3 DNA: TGTGCCAGCAGCCCGGGCTTCCGTCCCTACGAGCAGTACTTC. The full variable domain, in which reference TRBV5-5 and TRBJ2-7 provide the parts outside the CDR3, is DAGVTQSPTHLIKTRGQQVTLRCSPISGHKSVSWYQQVLGQGPQFIFQYYEKEERGRGNFPDRFSARQFPNYSSELNVNALLLGDSALYLCASSPGFRPYEQYFGPGTRLTVT.

This clonotype was detected many times. The CDR3 DNA reads TGTGCCAGCACGTACAGGTTGAACACTGAAGCTTTCTTT. Its protein is CASTYRLNTEAFF. V usage is TRBV7-3 and J usage is TRBJ1-1, with D possibly TRBD1 on 5 matching bases. The V gene's germline CDR1 is SGHTA and CDR2 FQGTGA. Trimming pared 7 bases from V and 0 bases from J, leaving 9 bases between. The length of the CDR3 is 13 residues.

This clonotype was seen many times. V gene TRBV29-1 combines with J gene TRBJ2-7; D unclear. V was trimmed by 5 bases and J by 2 bases, leaving 10 bases between them. From germline, CDR1 is SQVTM and CDR2 ANQGSEA. The CDR3 runs to 12 residues. As DNA, the CDR3 is TGCAGCGTTTCAGGTCCTACCTACGAGCAGTACTTC. This gives the protein CSVSGPTYEQYF.

This clonotype was seen many times. This chain joins TRBV10-3 and TRBJ2-1, with TRBD1 identical over 9 bases. Trimming took 5 bases from V and 1 from J; bases not matched to a gene: 15. The CDR3 consists of 19 residues. Germline V gives CDR1 ENHRY, CDR2 SYGVKD. The CDR3 reads CAISSPGQGIPRSYNEQFF. The DNA for the CDR3 is TGTGCCATCAGTAGTCCGGGACAGGGTATCCCTAGGTCCTACAATGAGCAGTTCTTC.

The V call is TRBV20-1, the J call TRBJ1-3; D remains unclear. The CDR3 runs 15 residues. Germline V CDR1 and CDR2: DFQATT, SNEGSKA (reference sequence). Trimming took off 0 bases at V and 0 bases at J, with 9 bases between the two ends. Here the CDR3 DNA reads TGCAGTGCTAGAGATTTCCCCTTCTCTGGAAACACCATATATTTT. It yields the protein CSARDFPFSGNTIYF.

This clonotype was found many times. The chain combines TRBV20-1 with TRBJ1-1; D is ambiguous. Germline V lookup: CDR1 DFQATT, CDR2 SNEGSKA (reference sequence). The CDR3 sequence is 12 residues long. V lost 7 bases to trimming and J lost 0 bases, with 9 bases between them. The CDR3 protein is CSEVGLNTEAFF. CDR3 in DNA: TGCAGTGAAGTGGGCCTGAACACTGAAGCTTTCTTT.

The chain couples TRBV5-1 to TRBJ2-3; weak D call: TRBD2 (7 bases). Germline lookup yields CDR1 SGHRS and CDR2 YFSETQ. The ends were cut back, 3 bases at V and 8 bases at J, with 19 bases in the middle. The CDR3 covers 15 residues. For the CDR3, the DNA is TGCGCCAGCAGCTCGGGGGCTAGCGGTGTCGGTACGCAGTATTTT. Its protein is CASSSGASGVGTQYF.

This clonotype came up many times. The V gene is TRBV2, the J gene TRBJ2-5; a weak D match, TRBD2 (6 bases). This CDR3 comprises 13 residues. The ends were cut back, 7 bases at V and 3 bases at J, with 12 bases in the middle. Germline CDR1 and CDR2: SNHLY and FYNNEI. The CDR3 DNA reads as TGTGCCAGCACAGGGACTGAAAAAGAGACCCAGTACTTC. The encoded protein is CASTGTEKETQYF.

The chain recombines TRBV4-3 with TRBJ1-2; D remains unclear. Trimming removed 1 base from V and 2 bases from J, with 8 bases in between. The germline V gene has CDR1 LGHNA and CDR2 YSLEER. CDR3 size: 14 residues. The CDR3 protein is CASSQVQQNYGYTF. As DNA, the CDR3 is TGCGCCAGCAGCCAAGTTCAACAGAACTATGGCTACACCTTC.

This clonotype was found many times. The J gene is TRBJ2-5, the V gene TRBV29-1; tentatively, D is TRBD1 or TRBD2 (5 bases each). Per the germline V gene, CDR1 is SQVTM and CDR2 is ANQGSEA. Between the trimmed V and J ends, which lost 4 bases and 4 bases, there was a span of 10 bases. CDR3 length: 12 residues. For the CDR3, the DNA is TGCAGCGTTGTTGTGGGGACAGAGACCCAGTACTTC. Translating it yields CSVVVGTETQYF.

This clonotype was detected a few times. This chain links TRBV7-8 with TRBJ2-5; weak D call: TRBD2 (6 bases). The V end was cut by 5 bases, the J end by 3 bases, with 16 bases between. The germline V gene encodes CDR1 SGHVS and CDR2 FQNEAQ. The CDR3 spans 15 residues. This chain's CDR3 is CASSTMVGGEETQYF. CDR3 DNA sequence: TGTGCCAGCAGCACAATGGTAGGAGGGGAAGAGACCCAGTACTTC.

This clonotype came up a few times. The chain links TRBV27 to TRBJ2-7; D is uncertain. V lost 3 bases, J lost 9 bases, and 15 bases lay in between. Germline V lookup: CDR1 MNHEY, CDR2 SMNVEV (reference sequence). The CDR3 runs to 13 residues. CDR3 amino acids: CASSLGKALGQYF. For the CDR3, the DNA is TGTGCCAGCAGTTTGGGCAAGGCCCTCGGGCAGTACTTC.

This clonotype has just a few counts. The chain is built from TRBV6-2 or TRBV6-3 and TRBJ2-1, with unresolved D. The ends were cut back, 7 bases at V and 3 bases at J, with 10 bases in the middle. The germline V gene encodes CDR1 MNHEY and CDR2 SVGEGT. The CDR3 extends over 13 amino acids. The CDR3: CASTVGSYNEQFF. Written as DNA, the CDR3 is TGTGCCAGCACGGTAGGCAGCTACAATGAGCAGTTCTTC.

The chain carries TRBV27 and TRBJ2-1; D remains unclear. Trimming left V 6 bases short and J 8 bases short, with 17 bases between. Germline-derived CDR1 and CDR2 are MNHEY and SMNVEV (reference sequence). The CDR3 is 14 residues long. This CDR3 reads CASREIDTSYEQFF. The DNA for the CDR3 is TGTGCCAGCAGAGAAATCGACACCTCCTATGAGCAGTTCTTC.

The chain couples TRBV5-5 to TRBJ1-5; possibly TRBD1 for D (6 bases). V was cut by 0 bases and J by 7 bases, with 14 bases left in between. Germline loops: CDR1 SGHKS, CDR2 YYEKEE (reference sequence). The CDR3 consists of 15 residues. The DNA of the CDR3 is TGTGCCAGCAGCTTGGACAGGGCAATCGGACAGCCCCAGCATTTT. This gives the protein CASSLDRAIGQPQHF.

This chain links TRBV6-1 with TRBJ1-6; unclear D gene. V lost 3 bases to trimming and J lost 7 bases, with 13 bases between them. The germline CDR1 and CDR2 sequences are MNHNS and SASEGT. This CDR3 contains 15 residues. The CDR3 is CASSESDAANSPLHF. CDR3 DNA: TGTGCCAGCAGTGAGTCGGATGCGGCCAATTCACCCCTCCACTTT.

This clonotype showed up many times. The chain combines TRBV12-3 or TRBV12-4 with TRBJ2-2; D is unresolved. There are 13 residues in the CDR3. DNA for the CDR3: TGTGCTATTCTAGGGCCCGGAACCGGGGAGCTGTTTTTT. Protein product: CAILGPGTGELFF.

This clonotype was recorded many times. The CDR3 coding sequence is TGCGCCAGCAGCCAAGAGCAGTACGAGCAGTACGTC. Translated, it gives CASSQEQYEQYV. The chain employs TRBV4-1 and TRBJ2-7; D gene unclear. Trimming took off 0 bases at V and 4 bases at J, with 4 bases between the two ends. Germline V gene sequence: CDR1 MGHRA, CDR2 YSYEKL. CDR3 size: 12 residues.

This clonotype appeared many times. The genes are TRBV10-3 and TRBJ1-1; D unresolved. V was cut by 3 bases and J by 1 base, with 6 bases left in between. Germline-derived CDR1 and CDR2 are ENHRY and SYGVKD. This CDR3 region has 13 residues. The DNA for the CDR3 is TGTGCCATCAGTGACAAAGAGAACACTGAAGCTTTCTTT. Protein product: CAISDKENTEAFF.

This clonotype has a count of ten or more. CDR3 bases: TGTGCCAGCAGCCCGGGACTAGCGGGAGAGCTGTTTTTT. This sequence encodes CASSPGLAGELFF. The chain joins TRBV6-2 or TRBV6-3 to TRBJ2-2; the match to TRBD2 covers 13 bases. V was clipped by 6 bases and J by 11 bases; unmatched bases: 3. The CDR3 spans 13 residues. Germline-derived CDR1 and CDR2 are MNHEY and SVGEGT.

This rearrangement joins TRBV7-2 to TRBJ1-1; no firm D call. The germline CDR1 and CDR2 sequences are SGHTA and FQGNSA. V dropped 5 bases and J dropped 13 bases, with 17 bases sitting between them. This CDR3 spans 12 amino acids. CDR3 bases: TGTGCCAGCAGCCAAAGAACGGGGAGGGTTTTCTTT. It translates to CASSQRTGRVFF.

The J gene is TRBJ2-6, the V gene TRBV15; 12 bases match TRBD2. Losses at the gene ends were 4 bases for V and 2 bases for J; bases not matched to a gene: 9. Germline V gene sequence: CDR1 LNHNV, CDR2 YYDKDF (reference sequence). This CDR3 has 19 residues. The CDR3 DNA is TGTGCCACCAGCACTAGAAAGTCTAGCGGGAGGGCTGGGGCCAACGTCCTGACTTTC. Encoded protein: CATSTRKSSGRAGANVLTF.

This clonotype was counted many times. The rearrangement joins TRBV10-3 to TRBJ1-1; D is perhaps TRBD1 (5 bases). This CDR3 has 15 amino acids. The germline gives CDR1 ENHRY, CDR2 SYGVKD. Trimming took off 0 bases at V and 1 base at J, with 9 bases between the two ends. The DNA of the CDR3 is TGTGCCATCAGTGAGTCGAGGGGATGGAACACTGAAGCTTTCTTT. Encoded protein: CAISESRGWNTEAFF.

The chain employs TRBV7-9 and TRBJ2-1, with 12 bases that match TRBD1. This CDR3 is built from 15 residues. Germline V gene sequence: CDR1 SEHNR, CDR2 FQNEAQ (reference sequence). J gave up 9 bases and V 3 bases, and 6 bases lay outside the gene matches. CDR3 coding DNA: TGTGCCAGCAGCTTCCGGGACAGGGGGCCGGGTGAGCAGTTCTTC. Residues: CASSFRDRGPGEQFF. Full variable domain (missing parts from reference TRBV7-9 and TRBJ2-1): DTGVSQNPRHKITKRGQNVTFRCDPISEHNRLYWYRQTLGQGPEFLTYFQNEAQLEKSRLLSDRFSAERPKGSFSTLEIQRTEQGDSAMYLCASSFRDRGPGEQFFGPGTRLTVL.